The TCR delta chain described here comes from a study of human gamma delta and Vdelta1 T cells. A word on this clone: Antigen specificity is unknown.

Trimming took off 1 base at V and 0 bases at J, with 9 bases between the two ends. CDR3 length: 15 amino acids. Germline V gives CDR1 TSWWSYY, CDR2 QGS. TCRdb fed the PCR reads into CATT to redo clone calling. This sample has over 10,000 delta-chain clones, with around 50% found just once. Sequencing used Vdelta1 gamma-delta T cells from blood grown in culture (DOT cells). The chain is built from TRDV1 and TRDJ1; D gene uncertain. The receptor was derived from a human donor in good health. The CDR3: CALGEPLGYTDKLIF. CDR3 nucleotide sequence: TGTGCTCTTGGGGAACCTCTCGGATACACCGATAAACTCATCTTT.